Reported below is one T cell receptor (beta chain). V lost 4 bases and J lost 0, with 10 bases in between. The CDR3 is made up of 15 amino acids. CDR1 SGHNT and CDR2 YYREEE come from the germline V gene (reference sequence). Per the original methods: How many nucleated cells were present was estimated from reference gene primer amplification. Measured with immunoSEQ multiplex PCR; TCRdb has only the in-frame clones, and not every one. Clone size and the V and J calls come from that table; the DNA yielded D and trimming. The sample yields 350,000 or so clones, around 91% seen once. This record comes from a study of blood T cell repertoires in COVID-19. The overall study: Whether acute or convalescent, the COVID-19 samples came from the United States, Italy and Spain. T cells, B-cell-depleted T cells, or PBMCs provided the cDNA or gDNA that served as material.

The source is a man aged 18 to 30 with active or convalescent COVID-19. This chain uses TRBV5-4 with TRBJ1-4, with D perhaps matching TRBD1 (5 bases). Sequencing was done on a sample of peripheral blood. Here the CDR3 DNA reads TGTGCCAGCAGCAAACAGACAGCAACTAATGAAAAACTGTTTTTT. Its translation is CASSKQTATNEKLFF.